The 16 T cell receptor beta chains given below trace back to one sample, sequenced in a study of monozygotic twins with inflammatory bowel disease. TCRdb reprocessed the 5' RACE reads and reports one entry per CDR3 protein, with no DNA. This listing includes 400,000 to 500,000 distinct CDR3 sequences. Material: blood. The receptors stem from a human donor with ulcerative colitis or Crohn's disease, or a healthy co-twin of an affected twin (not recorded which).

V is TRBV19 and J is TRBJ2-1; TCRdb selects TRBD2, and the lack of DNA leaves this call unchecked. Per germline, CDR1 LNHDA and CDR2 SQIVND (reference sequence). The CDR3 is made up of 15 amino acids. CDR3 amino acids: CASSIDGTRPHEQFF.

The chain joins TRBV6-5 to TRBJ1-2; TCRdb gives TRBD1 as the D gene, but with no DNA this cannot be confirmed. The CDR3 totals 15 residues. The V gene's germline CDR1 is MNHEY and CDR2 SVGAGI. The CDR3 loop reads CASLSLFETNYGYTF.

This sequence joins TRBV29-1 and TRBJ1-1; the D call of TRBD1 rests on TCRdb alone, since no DNA is present to check it. The CDR3 is 13 residues long. Germline-derived CDR1 and CDR2 are SQVTM and ANQGSEA. The CDR3 region is CSVGTGKDTEAFF. The whole variable domain, remainder taken from reference TRBV29-1 and TRBJ1-1, is SAVISQKPSRDICQRGTSLTIQCQVDSQVTMMFWYRQQPGQSLTLIATANQGSEATYESGFVIDKFPISRPNLTFSTLTVSNMSPEDSSIYLCSVGTGKDTEAFFGQGTRLTVV.

V gene TRBV20-1 combines with J gene TRBJ2-1. The germline V gene encodes CDR1 DFQATT and CDR2 SNEGSKA (reference sequence). The CDR3 has 14 amino acids. CDR3 sequence reads: CSARGVGTYNEQFF.

J is TRBJ2-3 and V is TRBV5-1; TCRdb's D call of TRBD1 is untestable without DNA. CDR3 length: 15 residues. Germline CDR1 and CDR2: SGHRS and YFSETQ. The CDR3 region is CASSLTGDHTDTQYF.

The V and J genes are TRBV12-3 or TRBV12-4 and TRBJ2-3; as DNA is missing, the TRBD2 call by TCRdb cannot be tested. This CDR3 is 16 amino acids long. This CDR3 is CASSPTSGGAGDTQYF.

The V and J genes are TRBV5-1 and TRBJ2-1; TCRdb proposes TRBD2, but this gene call is untestable without DNA. Germline CDR1 SGHRS, CDR2 YFSETQ. This CDR3 is built from 18 residues. The CDR3: CASRPGLAGRGGSDEQFF. The full variable domain, rest sourced from reference TRBV5-1 and TRBJ2-1, is KAGVTQTPRYLIKTRGQQVTLSCSPISGHRSVSWYQQTPGQGLQFLFEYFSETQRNKGNFPGRFSGRQFSNSRSEMNVSTLELGDSALYLCASRPGLAGRGGSDEQFFGPGTRLTVL.

The chain links TRBV28 to TRBJ2-7; TCRdb's D call of TRBD1 is untestable without DNA. Germline CDR1 is MDHEN and CDR2 is SYDVKM. The CDR3 is 14 residues long. CDR3 in amino acids: CASRGGPNSYEQYF.

The chain links TRBV2 to TRBJ1-5; lacking DNA, the TRBD1 call made by TCRdb goes unchecked. This CDR3 has 16 residues. Per the germline V gene, CDR1 is SNHLY and CDR2 is FYNNEI. This CDR3 is CASSADRGRSNQPQHF. Based on the CDR3 plus reference TRBV2 and TRBJ1-5, the full variable domain is EPEVTQTPSHQVTQMGQEVILRCVPISNHLYFYWYRQILGQKVEFLVSFYNNEISEKSEIFDDQFSVERPDGSNFTLKIRSTKLEDSAMYFCASSADRGRSNQPQHFGDGTRLSIL.

V and J are TRBV11-2 and TRBJ2-4; no DNA is available, so the TRBD1 call from TCRdb remains unchecked. The CDR3 spans 14 residues. Germline CDR1 and CDR2: SGHAT and FQNNGV. CDR3 sequence reads: CASSVAGTENIQYF. Complete variable domain (other parts from reference TRBV11-2 and TRBJ2-4): EAGVAQSPRYKIIEKRQSVAFWCNPISGHATLYWYQQILGQGPKLLIQFQNNGVVDDSQLPKDRFSAERLKGVDSTLKIQPAKLEDSAVYLCASSVAGTENIQYFGAGTRLSVL.

J is TRBJ2-2 and V is TRBV12-3 or TRBV12-4. This CDR3 comprises 14 residues. The CDR3 is CASSDTDPTGELFF.

The gene calls are TRBV6-5 and TRBJ2-7. CDR3 length equals 12 residues. From germline, CDR1 is MNHEY and CDR2 SVGAGI. The CDR3 region is CASSSQTREQYF.

CDR3 region: CASSETSPGTQYF. The chain recombines TRBV9 with TRBJ2-5; no DNA is available, so the TRBD1 call from TCRdb remains unchecked. The germline gives CDR1 SGDLS, CDR2 YYNGEE. The CDR3 runs to 13 residues. Supplemented by reference TRBV9 and TRBJ2-5, the full variable domain reads DSGVTQTPKHLITATGQRVTLRCSPRSGDLSVYWYQQSLDQGLQFLIQYYNGEERAKGNILERFSAQQFPDLHSELNLSSLELGDSALYFCASSETSPGTQYFGPGTRLLVL.

The chain employs TRBV10-3 and TRBJ2-5; TCRdb returns TRBD1, unconfirmable since there is no DNA. CDR1 ENHRY and CDR2 SYGVKD come from the germline V gene. This CDR3 has 13 residues. The CDR3 is CATHAGARETQYF.

The chain recombines TRBV5-1 with TRBJ2-2; the TCRdb call, TRBD1, lacks DNA for checking. The CDR3 is made up of 17 amino acids. CDR1 is SGHRS and CDR2 is YFSETQ in the germline V gene. The CDR3 loop is CASSISPGTANTGELFF.

The V call is TRBV7-9, the J call TRBJ2-1; TCRdb names TRBD1, which stays unverified in the absence of DNA. The germline gives CDR1 SEHNR, CDR2 FQNEAQ (reference sequence). The CDR3 sequence is 16 residues long. The CDR3 sequence is CASSGEGQVINNEQFF.